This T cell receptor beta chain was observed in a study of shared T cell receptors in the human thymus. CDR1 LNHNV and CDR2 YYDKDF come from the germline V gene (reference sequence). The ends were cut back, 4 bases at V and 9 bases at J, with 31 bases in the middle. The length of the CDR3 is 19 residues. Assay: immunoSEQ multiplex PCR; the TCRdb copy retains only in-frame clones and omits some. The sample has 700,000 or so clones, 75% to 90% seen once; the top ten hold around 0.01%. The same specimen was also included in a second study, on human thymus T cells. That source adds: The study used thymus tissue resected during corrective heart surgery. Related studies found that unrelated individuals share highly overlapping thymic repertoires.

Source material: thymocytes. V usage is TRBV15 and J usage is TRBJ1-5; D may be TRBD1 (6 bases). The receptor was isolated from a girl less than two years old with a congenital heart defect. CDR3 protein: CATSIPVQGPGGTYRPQHF. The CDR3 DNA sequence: TGTGCCACCAGCATACCAGTACAGGGACCGGGAGGGACTTATCGGCCCCAGCATTTT.